This T cell receptor (beta chain) was retrieved from a study of immune evolution from preneoplasia to lung adenocarcinoma. Germline loops: CDR1 SGHRS, CDR2 YFSETQ. The CDR3 sequence is 16 residues long. J was trimmed by 0 bases and V by 5 bases; bases with no gene match: 5. Repertoires were generated with immunoSEQ multiplex PCR, while TCRdb's copy carries only in-frame clones and drops some. The sample lists roughly 40,000 clones, 60% to 75% occurring once. The sequenced sample consisted of FFPE invasive lung adenocarcinoma tissue. The chain recombines TRBV5-1 with TRBJ2-3, with 11 bases fitting TRBD2. The origin of this receptor is a person between 60 and 70 years old with lung adenocarcinoma. As DNA, the CDR3 is TGCGCCAGCAGGACGACTAGCGGGACCAGCACAGATACGCAGTATTTT. It yields the protein CASRTTSGTSTDTQYF.